The 29 T cell receptor beta chains reported below all come from one sample, sequenced in a study of T-cell memory formation after mild COVID-19. TCRdb re-derived calls from the 5' RACE reads in MiXCR, one entry per CDR3 protein. The table has approximately 490,000 distinct CDR3 sequences, about a fifth seen once. The sequencing sample was made of PBMCs or a T cell subset sorted from them (not recorded which). Receptors were obtained from an adult woman who had mild COVID-19 (a few samples of this study predate the infection). Cell type and time point are not known.

This chain joins TRBV20-1 and TRBJ1-5; weak D call: TRBD1 (5 bases). This CDR3 contains 14 residues. V shed 4 bases and J shed 6 bases, with 16 bases lying between them. In germline, CDR1 is DFQATT, CDR2 SNEGSKA (reference sequence). CDR3 sequence reads: CSATLGTRGQPQHF. DNA for the CDR3: TGCAGTGCTACCCTGGGGACCCGGGGTCAGCCCCAGCATTTT.

The rearrangement links TRBV19 to TRBJ1-1, with no clear D. V shed 6 bases and J shed 4 bases, with 24 bases lying between them. The CDR3 is 17 amino acids. Per germline, CDR1 LNHDA and CDR2 SQIVND (reference sequence). The CDR3 reads CASSLGRLRSLGTEAFF. The CDR3 region has the DNA TGTGCCAGTAGCCTCGGAAGGTTGCGATCTTTGGGCACTGAAGCTTTCTTT.

The gene calls are TRBV12-3 or TRBV12-4 and TRBJ2-7; 7 bases are a match to TRBD2. V lost 2 bases, J lost 0 bases, and 7 bases stayed unmatched. The CDR3 sequence is 16 residues long. CDR3 amino acids: CASSLTGGGLSYEQYF. For the CDR3, the DNA is TGTGCCAGCAGTTTAACGGGAGGAGGACTCTCCTACGAGCAGTACTTC.

In nucleotides, the CDR3 is TGTGCCAGCAGCTTAGCCGGGGGCGCTGAAGCTTTCTTT. Translation gives CASSLAGGAEAFF. The gene calls are TRBV7-9 and TRBJ1-1; possible D gene TRBD1, 6 bases. The length of the CDR3 is 13 residues. V lost 0 bases and J 6 bases, leaving 8 bases between the germline ends. Germline V gene data show CDR1 as SEHNR and CDR2 as FQNEAQ (reference sequence).

This rearrangement joins TRBV20-1 to TRBJ1-3; D might be TRBD1 (5 bases). V gave up 2 bases and J gave up 4 bases, with 12 bases separating them. The CDR3 sequence is 14 residues long. CDR1 and CDR2 (germline): DFQATT, SNEGSKA (reference sequence). The CDR3 DNA reads as TGCAGTGCTAGAACGCTGGGGCTCGGAAACACCATATATTTT. Protein: CSARTLGLGNTIYF.

The rearrangement joins TRBV21-1 to TRBJ1-6. TRBV21-1 is classified as a pseudogene. This CDR3 is built from 13 residues. The CDR3 loop is CASSKAADSPLHF. The CDR3 DNA follows: TGTGCCAGCAGCAAAGCCGCGGACTCACCCCTCCACTTT.

This clonotype was detected a few times. In DNA, the CDR3 is TGCAGTGCTAGGAGACTCAGTTACAATGAGCAGTTCTTC. Its translation is CSARRLSYNEQFF. The chain joins TRBV20-1 to TRBJ2-1; no firm D call. CDR1 is DFQATT, CDR2 SNEGSKA, per germline (reference sequence). The V end lost 3 bases, the J end lost 4 bases, and 10 bases lay between the germline ends. The CDR3 is 13 amino acids.

The gene calls are TRBV12-3 or TRBV12-4 and TRBJ2-5; 9 bases match TRBD2. V was clipped by 6 bases and J by 7 bases; unmatched bases: 15. This CDR3 is built from 16 residues. The CDR3 region is CASSKPGLARGGTQYF. The CDR3 nucleotides are TGTGCCAGCAGCAAGCCGGGACTAGCCCGGGGGGGGACCCAGTACTTC.

This clonotype was counted only a few times. Here the CDR3 reads CASSQEPRSEQYF. In DNA form, the CDR3 reads TGCGCCAGCAGCCAAGAACCAAGATCCGAGCAGTACTTC. The V and J genes are TRBV4-3 and TRBJ2-7; unclear D gene. The V gene's germline CDR1 is LGHNA and CDR2 YSLEER. The CDR3 has 13 amino acids. V shed 0 bases and J shed 6 bases, with 9 bases lying between them.

The CDR3 nucleotides are TGCAGTGCTTCGGACAGCACCTATGGCTACACCTTC. Translating it yields CSASDSTYGYTF. The chain combines TRBV20-1 with TRBJ1-2, with a weak D call TRBD1 (6 bases). Germline lookup yields CDR1 DFQATT and CDR2 SNEGSKA (reference sequence). This CDR3 comprises 12 residues. Between the trimmed V and J ends, which lost 5 bases and 4 bases, there was a span of 11 bases.

The chain combines TRBV2 with TRBJ2-1; 12 nucleotides agree with TRBD2. The junction had 13 bases not matched to a gene; V was cut back by 4 bases and J by 0 bases. Germline V gene lookup returns CDR1 SNHLY and CDR2 FYNNEI. This CDR3 is built from 20 residues. The chain's CDR3 is CASSGRGLAGYTSSYNEQFF. The CDR3 bases are TGTGCCAGCAGTGGGCGAGGACTAGCGGGATATACCAGCTCCTACAATGAGCAGTTCTTC. Combining the CDR3 with reference TRBV2 and TRBJ2-1 gives the whole variable domain EPEVTQTPSHQVTQMGQEVILRCVPISNHLYFYWYRQILGQKVEFLVSFYNNEISEKSEIFDDQFSVERPDGSNFTLKIRSTKLEDSAMYFCASSGRGLAGYTSSYNEQFFGPGTRLTVL.

The chain recombines TRBV20-1 with TRBJ2-5, with TRBD2 as a possible D gene (6 bases). The CDR3 is made up of 14 amino acids. The V end was cut by 0 bases, the J end by 7 bases, with 15 bases between. The V gene's germline CDR1 is DFQATT and CDR2 SNEGSKA (reference sequence). Written as DNA, the CDR3 is TGCAGTGCTAGAGATAATACGGAGGGAGTGACCCAGTACTTC. This translates into CSARDNTEGVTQYF.

This clonotype appeared a few times. V and J are TRBV12-5 and TRBJ1-1; D possibly corresponds to TRBD1 (5 bases). Germline lookup yields CDR1 LGHNT and CDR2 FRNRAP. The germline V and J ends were trimmed by 0 bases and 5 bases, with 13 bases remaining between them. The CDR3 length is 15 residues. DNA of the CDR3: TGTGCTAGTGGTTTGGTTATAGGGGCCATGACTGAAGCTTTCTTT. This codes for CASGLVIGAMTEAFF.

The chain combines TRBV28 with TRBJ2-1; D is undetermined. The length of the CDR3 is 17 residues. CDR1 and CDR2 (germline): MDHEN, SYDVKM. V lost 6 bases and J 1 base, leaving 19 bases between the germline ends. CDR3 DNA: TGTGCCAGCAGGGACCCCTGGTTTGAAGGATCCTACAATGAGCAGTTCTTC. Amino acids: CASRDPWFEGSYNEQFF.

V is TRBV3-1 and J is TRBJ1-1; D not resolved. Germline loops: CDR1 LGHDT, CDR2 YNNKEL (reference sequence). Trimming stripped 4 bases from V and 8 bases from J, with 23 bases between. The CDR3 covers 16 residues. The CDR3 spells CASSPTGLVGGPEAFF. The CDR3 bases are TGTGCCAGCAGCCCAACGGGGTTAGTTGGCGGACCGGAAGCTTTCTTT.

This clonotype was recorded many times. The rearrangement uses TRBV7-2 and TRBJ1-2; TRBD1 aligns across 7 bases. The CDR3 is 12 amino acids. Germline V CDR1 and CDR2: SGHTA, FQGNSA. V dropped 5 bases and J dropped 10; count of bases not matched to a gene: 7. In DNA, the CDR3 is TGTGCCAGCAGCCCGCCGACAGGGACCTACACCTTC. Its translation is CASSPPTGTYTF.

V and J are TRBV10-3 and TRBJ1-5; 9 bases agree with TRBD1. Looked up from germline, CDR1 is ENHRY and CDR2 is SYGVKD. CDR3 length equals 18 residues. J was trimmed by 2 bases and V by 0 bases; bases with no gene match: 8. Here the CDR3 reads CAISESGTGRLGNQPQHF. In nucleotides, the CDR3 is TGTGCCATCAGTGAGTCGGGGACAGGGAGGTTGGGCAATCAGCCCCAGCATTTT.

This clonotype turned up a few times. The chain recombines TRBV27 with TRBJ2-2, with D maybe TRBD2 (6 bases). The V end was cut by 3 bases, the J end by 6 bases, with 11 bases between. This CDR3 region has 14 residues. Germline V gene data show CDR1 as MNHEY and CDR2 as SMNVEV (reference sequence). CDR3: CASSFGTQAGELFF. CDR3 DNA: TGTGCCAGCAGTTTTGGGACTCAGGCCGGGGAGCTGTTTTTT.

In this sample, this clonotype turned up a few times. The V call is TRBV20-1, the J call TRBJ1-2; D is ambiguous. Trimming removed 3 bases at V and 5 bases at J, with 10 bases between. This CDR3 spans 12 amino acids. In germline, CDR1 is DFQATT, CDR2 SNEGSKA (reference sequence). The CDR3 nucleotides are TGCAGTGCTAGTCTGGTGTATTATGGCTACACCTTC. This translates into CSASLVYYGYTF.

This clonotype came up a few times. The rearrangement links TRBV24-1 to TRBJ2-1; no definite D call. Germline V gene lookup returns CDR1 KGHDR and CDR2 SFDVKD. The V end was cut by 1 base, the J end by 5 bases, with 11 bases between. CDR3 length equals 15 residues. This CDR3 reads CATSDFEQRNNEQFF. The CDR3 coding sequence is TGTGCCACCAGTGATTTCGAACAGAGGAACAATGAGCAGTTCTTC.

The CDR3 loop is CASSLSGTVGSPLHF. For the CDR3, the DNA is TGTGCCAGCAGCTTGTCCGGGACAGTAGGTTCACCCCTCCACTTT. The V gene is TRBV5-6, the J gene TRBJ1-6; 7 bases fit TRBD1. The junction had 7 bases not matched to a gene; V was cut back by 1 base and J by 9 bases. CDR3 length: 15 amino acids. The germline V gene has CDR1 SGHDT and CDR2 YYEEEE. Looking up the rest from reference TRBV5-6 and TRBJ1-6 gives the full variable domain: DAGVTQSPTHLIKTRGQQVTLRCSPKSGHDTVSWYQQALGQGPQFIFQYYEEEERQRGNFPDRFSGHQFPNYSSELNVNALLLGDSALYLCASSLSGTVGSPLHFGNGTRLTVT.

This clonotype showed up many times. The chain links TRBV29-1 to TRBJ1-5; no firm D call. In germline, CDR1 is SQVTM, CDR2 ANQGSEA. V lost 6 bases, J lost 2 bases, and 8 bases lay in between. The CDR3 has 12 residues. The CDR3 here is CSVKNGNQPQHF. CDR3 sequence (DNA): TGCAGCGTCAAAAATGGCAATCAGCCCCAGCATTTT.

The chain recombines TRBV9 with TRBJ2-1, with TRBD2 matching 8 bases. V lost 5 bases, J lost 4 bases, and 8 bases stayed unmatched. There are 15 residues in the CDR3. Germline V gene data show CDR1 as SGDLS and CDR2 as YYNGEE. The CDR3 reads CASRGGAGAYNEQFF. The CDR3 bases are TGTGCCAGCAGGGGAGGAGCGGGGGCTTACAATGAGCAGTTCTTC. Complete variable domain (other parts from reference TRBV9 and TRBJ2-1): DSGVTQTPKHLITATGQRVTLRCSPRSGDLSVYWYQQSLDQGLQFLIQYYNGEERAKGNILERFSAQQFPDLHSELNLSSLELGDSALYFCASRGGAGAYNEQFFGPGTRLTVL.

The chain combines TRBV6-5 with TRBJ1-6, with 7 nucleotides matching TRBD1. Germline V CDR1 and CDR2: MNHEY, SVGAGI. The CDR3 consists of 14 residues. The ends lost 6 bases at V and 7 bases at J; junction bases unmatched: 6. The CDR3 here is CASSRPDRNSPLHF. In DNA form, the CDR3 reads TGTGCCAGCAGCCGCCCGGACAGGAATTCACCCCTCCACTTT.

This clonotype has more than one count but fewer than ten. The chain uses TRBV12-3 or TRBV12-4 and TRBJ2-5; TRBD2 is a possible D gene (5 bases). This CDR3 has 15 residues. The germline V and J ends were trimmed by 7 bases and 0 bases, with 15 bases remaining between them. The CDR3 is CASTARGLDQETQYF. DNA for the CDR3: TGTGCCAGCACCGCCCGCGGGTTGGACCAAGAGACCCAGTACTTC.

J is TRBJ1-2 and V is TRBV4-1; D remains ambiguous. CDR1 and CDR2 (germline): MGHRA, YSYEKL. The CDR3 totals 14 residues. The germline V and J ends were trimmed by 0 bases and 5 bases, with 10 bases remaining between them. The CDR3 sequence: CASSQDSSLYGYTF. CDR3 nucleotides: TGCGCCAGCAGCCAAGATAGCAGTTTATATGGCTACACCTTC.

This chain links TRBV18 with TRBJ1-2; D is unclear. The V gene's germline CDR1 is KGHSH and CDR2 LQKENI. Trimming stripped 2 bases from V and 7 bases from J, with 11 bases between. The CDR3 is made up of 13 amino acids. The CDR3 DNA is TGTGCCAGCTCACCAGGCGGCACTGCTGGCTACACCTTC. This sequence encodes CASSPGGTAGYTF.

This clonotype was seen only a few times. V usage is TRBV11-2 and J usage is TRBJ2-2; D remains ambiguous. Germline V lookup: CDR1 SGHAT, CDR2 FQNNGV. V lost 0 bases and J 6 bases, leaving 14 bases between the germline ends. CDR3 length: 16 residues. DNA for the CDR3: TGTGCCAGCAGCTTAGACCCCACTCCTTTGGCCGGGGAGCTGTTTTTT. Amino acid sequence: CASSLDPTPLAGELFF.

This clonotype came up a few times. This chain uses TRBV29-1 with TRBJ2-7; D may be TRBD1 (6 bases). Germline V CDR1 and CDR2: SQVTM, ANQGSEA. The CDR3 consists of 12 residues. Trimming took 5 bases from V and 5 from J, leaving 13 bases between them. The CDR3: CSVSRQADEQYF. CDR3 in DNA: TGCAGCGTTTCGAGACAGGCCGACGAGCAGTACTTC.